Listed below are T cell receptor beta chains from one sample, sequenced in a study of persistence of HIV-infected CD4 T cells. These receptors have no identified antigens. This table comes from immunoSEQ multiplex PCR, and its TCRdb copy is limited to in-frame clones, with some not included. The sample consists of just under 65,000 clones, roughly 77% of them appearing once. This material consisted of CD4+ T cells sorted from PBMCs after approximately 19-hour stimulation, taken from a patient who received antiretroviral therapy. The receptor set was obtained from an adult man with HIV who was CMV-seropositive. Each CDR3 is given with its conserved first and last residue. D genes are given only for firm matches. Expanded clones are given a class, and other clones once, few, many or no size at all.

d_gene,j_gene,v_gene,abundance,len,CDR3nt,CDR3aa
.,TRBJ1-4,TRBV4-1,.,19,TGCGCCAGCAGCCAAGAAGGAATTGGGGATGTGTGGACTAATGAAAAACTGTTTTTT,CASSQEGIGDVWTNEKLFF
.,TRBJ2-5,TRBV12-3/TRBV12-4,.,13,TGTGCCAGCAGTCGGGGTCTATCGGGGACCCAGTACTTC,CASSRGLSGTQYF
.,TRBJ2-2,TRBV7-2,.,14,TGTGCCAGCACCCTCCAAAGGGGGACCGGGGGGCTGTTTTTT,CASTLQRGTGGLFF
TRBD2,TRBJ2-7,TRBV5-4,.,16,TGTGCCAGCAGCCAGGGGGGACTAGCGGGGTTCTACGAGCAGTACTTC,CASSQGGLAGFYEQYF
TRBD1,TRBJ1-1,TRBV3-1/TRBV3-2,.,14,TGTGCCAGCAGCCGACAGGGGTCGAACACTGAAGCTTTCTTT,CASSRQGSNTEAFF
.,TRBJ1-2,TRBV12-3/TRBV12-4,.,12,TGTGCCAGCAGTCGGGACCTCTATGGCTACACCTTC,CASSRDLYGYTF
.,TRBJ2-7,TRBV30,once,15,TGTGCCTGGAGTTTGGGGGGCCGCTCCTCCTACGAGCAGTACTTC,CAWSLGGRSSYEQYF
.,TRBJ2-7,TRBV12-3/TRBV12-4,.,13,TGTGCCAGCAGTTTGGGCGGAATCTACGAGCAGTACTTC,CASSLGGIYEQYF
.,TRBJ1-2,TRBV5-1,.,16,TGCGCCAGCAGCCTCACTGGAGGGGCCGCTATCTTCGGCTACACCTTC,CASSLTGGAAIFGYTF
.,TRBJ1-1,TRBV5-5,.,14,TGTGCCAGCAGCTTGCTATCGACCAACACTGAAGCTTTCTTT,CASSLLSTNTEAFF
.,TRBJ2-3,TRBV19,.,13,TGTGCCAGTAGAGGGAAGTTGACAGATACGCAGTATTTT,CASRGKLTDTQYF
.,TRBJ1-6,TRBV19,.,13,TGTGCCACAGGAGGTTCCTATAATTCACCCCTCCACTTT,CATGGSYNSPLHF
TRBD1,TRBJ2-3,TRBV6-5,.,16,TGTGCCAGCAGTTCCCAGGGACAGGGGGCGGCAGATACGCAGTATTTT,CASSSQGQGAADTQYF
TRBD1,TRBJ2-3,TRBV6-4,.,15,TGTGCCAGCAGTGTAGGGACAGGGGGAACAGATACGCAGTATTTT,CASSVGTGGTDTQYF
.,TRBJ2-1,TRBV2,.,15,TGTGCCAGCTTCCGACAGGTCCCCTCCTACAATGAGCAGTTCTTC,CASFRQVPSYNEQFF
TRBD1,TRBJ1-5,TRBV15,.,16,TGTGCCACCAGCAGAGAAGGGGACAGGCGTGGGGAGCCCCAGCATTTT,CATSREGDRRGEPQHF
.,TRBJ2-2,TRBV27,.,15,TGTGCCAGCAGTTTAGCAGGAATAAACACCGGGGAGCTGTTTTTT,CASSLAGINTGELFF
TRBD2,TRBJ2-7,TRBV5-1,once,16,TGCGCCAGCAGCCCGGGCGGGACTAGCAATATTCACGAGCAGTACTTC,CASSPGGTSNIHEQYF
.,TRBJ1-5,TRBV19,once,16,TGTGCCAGTAGTATAGATGACGCAGGGCGACATCAGCCCCAGCATTTT,CASSIDDAGRHQPQHF
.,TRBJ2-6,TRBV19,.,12,TGTGCCAGTAGTTTGGGGGCCAACGTCCTGACTTTC,CASSLGANVLTF
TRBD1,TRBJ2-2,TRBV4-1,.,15,TGCGCCAGCAGCCGGGAGGACAGGGATTCCGGGGAGCTGTTTTTT,CASSREDRDSGELFF
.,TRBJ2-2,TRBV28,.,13,TGTGCCAGCAGCTGGGGGGCCTACGGGGAGCTGTTTTTT,CASSWGAYGELFF
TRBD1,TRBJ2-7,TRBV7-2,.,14,TGTGCCAGCAGCTTTACGACAGGGACCTACGAGCAGTACTTC,CASSFTTGTYEQYF
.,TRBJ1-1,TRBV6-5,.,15,TGTGCCAGCAGTTACTCGAACAGGGACAACACTGAAGCTTTCTTT,CASSYSNRDNTEAFF
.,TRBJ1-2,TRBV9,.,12,TGTGCCAGCAGCGTAGACGGAGATAAGAACACCTTC,CASSVDGDKNTF
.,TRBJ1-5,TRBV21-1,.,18,TGTGCCAGCAGCAAAGGAGGGGGACACTTTTTTAGCAATCAGCCCCAGCATTTT,CASSKGGGHFFSNQPQHF